This T cell receptor beta chain was profiled in a study of blood T cell repertoires in COVID-19. Study-wide background: The origin of the acute and convalescent COVID-19 samples was the United States, Italy and Spain. T cells, B-cell-depleted T cells, or PBMCs provided the cDNA or gDNA that served as material.

Trimming removed 6 bases from V and 4 bases from J, with 10 bases in between. The CDR3 loop spans 12 amino acids. Authors' processing steps: Reference gene primer amplification gave estimated nucleated cell counts. The method was immunoSEQ multiplex PCR; TCRdb's version includes in-frame clones alone and lacks a portion of them. V and J calls plus clone size are reproduced from that table; the DNA served to infer D and trimming. The sample lists approximately 190,000 clones, roughly four fifths occurring once. The V gene is TRBV12-3 or TRBV12-4, the J gene TRBJ2-7, with unresolved D. This clonotype was obtained from a middle-aged woman with acute or convalescent COVID-19. Input material: peripheral blood. CDR3 DNA sequence: TGTGCCAGCAGCATTCTCGGTTACGAGCAGTACTTC. Protein product: CASSILGYEQYF.